This T cell receptor (beta chain) was retrieved from a study of blood T cells in healthy people across ages. Notes on the study in general: Researchers said unsorted PBMCs prevented a conclusive naive versus antigen-experienced comparison.

Primed by a sample-barcoded 5' primer and a J-beta primer mix, a second PCR proceeded for roughly 6 to 12 cycles. One entry per CDR3 protein results from TCRdb running MiXCR on the 5' RACE reads. The data hold 800,000 or so distinct CDR3 sequences, with around 25% observed a single time. The study recruited healthy Caucasian donors from Russia who were aged roughly 6 to 100. The CDR3 has 11 amino acids. Looked up from germline, CDR1 is MGHDK and CDR2 is SYGVNS. Trimming cost V 3 bases and J 8 bases, with 7 bases left between them. For this clonotype: The antigen is undetermined.

This same sample was also part of a study on T cells of mothers and their children. That study reports: It was through the M1S primer of the second PCR that sample barcodes and 2-4 random nucleotides were added.

This receptor was identified in a boy aged 5-17 years in good health. The chain links TRBV25-1 to TRBJ1-2; D call uncertain. The specimen was blood. The CDR3 is CASSDPGGYTF. In nucleotides, the CDR3 is TGTGCCAGCAGTGATCCCGGCGGCTACACCTTC.